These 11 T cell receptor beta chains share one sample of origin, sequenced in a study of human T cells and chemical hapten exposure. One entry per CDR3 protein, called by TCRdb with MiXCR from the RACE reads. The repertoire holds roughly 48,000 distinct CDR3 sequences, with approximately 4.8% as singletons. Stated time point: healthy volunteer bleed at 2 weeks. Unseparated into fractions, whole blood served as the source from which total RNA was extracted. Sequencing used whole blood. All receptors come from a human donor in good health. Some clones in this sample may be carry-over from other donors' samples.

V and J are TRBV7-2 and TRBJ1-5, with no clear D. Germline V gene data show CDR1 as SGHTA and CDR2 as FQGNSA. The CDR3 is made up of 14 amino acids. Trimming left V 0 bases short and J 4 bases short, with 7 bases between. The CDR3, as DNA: TGTGCCAGCAGCTTAGCCAGGAAGAATCAGCCCCAGCATTTT. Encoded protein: CASSLARKNQPQHF.

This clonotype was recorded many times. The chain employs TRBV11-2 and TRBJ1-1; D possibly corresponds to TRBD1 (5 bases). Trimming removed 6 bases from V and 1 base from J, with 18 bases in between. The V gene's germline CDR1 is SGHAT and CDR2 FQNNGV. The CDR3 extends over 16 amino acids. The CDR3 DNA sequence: TGTGCCAGCAGAAACTGGCCCAGGGAATCGAACACTGAAGCTTTCTTT. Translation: CASRNWPRESNTEAFF.

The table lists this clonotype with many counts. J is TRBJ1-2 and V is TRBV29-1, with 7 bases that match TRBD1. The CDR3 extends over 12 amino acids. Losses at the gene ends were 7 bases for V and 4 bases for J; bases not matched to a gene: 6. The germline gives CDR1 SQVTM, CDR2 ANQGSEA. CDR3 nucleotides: TGCAGCGCAAACAGGGGAGGCTATGGCTACACCTTC. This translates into CSANRGGYGYTF.

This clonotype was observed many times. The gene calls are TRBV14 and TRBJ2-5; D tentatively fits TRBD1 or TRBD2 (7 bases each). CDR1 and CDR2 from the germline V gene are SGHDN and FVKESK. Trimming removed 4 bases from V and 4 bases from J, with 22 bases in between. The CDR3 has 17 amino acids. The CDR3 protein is CASSPGLGGGPRETQYF. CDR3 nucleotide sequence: TGTGCCAGCAGCCCAGGACTAGGGGGCGGCCCTAGAGAGACCCAGTACTTC.

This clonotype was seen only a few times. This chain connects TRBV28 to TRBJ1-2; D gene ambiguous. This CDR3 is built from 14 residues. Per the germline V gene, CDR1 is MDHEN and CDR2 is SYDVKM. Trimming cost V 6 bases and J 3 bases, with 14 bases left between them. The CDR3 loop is CASRVPGSHYGYTF. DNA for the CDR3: TGTGCCAGCAGGGTCCCGGGCAGCCACTATGGCTACACCTTC.

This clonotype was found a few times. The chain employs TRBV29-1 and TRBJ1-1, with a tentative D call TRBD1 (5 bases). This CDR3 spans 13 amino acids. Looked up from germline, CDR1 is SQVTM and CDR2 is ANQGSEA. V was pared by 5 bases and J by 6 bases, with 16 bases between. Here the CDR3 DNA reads TGCAGCGTTCCTTCGCGCGTGGGGCCTGAAGCTTTCTTT. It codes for CSVPSRVGPEAFF. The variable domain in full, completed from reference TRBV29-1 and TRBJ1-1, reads SAVISQKPSRDICQRGTSLTIQCQVDSQVTMMFWYRQQPGQSLTLIATANQGSEATYESGFVIDKFPISRPNLTFSTLTVSNMSPEDSSIYLCSVPSRVGPEAFFGQGTRLTVV.

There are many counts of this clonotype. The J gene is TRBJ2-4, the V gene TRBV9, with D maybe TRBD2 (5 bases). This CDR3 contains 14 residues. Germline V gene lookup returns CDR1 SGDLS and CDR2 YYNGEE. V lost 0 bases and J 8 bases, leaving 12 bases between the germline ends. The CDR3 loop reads CASSVGESRDIQYF. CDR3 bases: TGTGCCAGCAGCGTAGGGGAGTCGAGGGACATTCAGTACTTC.

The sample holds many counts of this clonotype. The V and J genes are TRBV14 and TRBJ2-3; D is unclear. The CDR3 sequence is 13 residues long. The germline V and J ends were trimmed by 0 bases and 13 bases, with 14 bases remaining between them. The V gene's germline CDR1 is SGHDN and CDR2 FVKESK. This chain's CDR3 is CASSQDWAFREYF. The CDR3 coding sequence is TGTGCCAGCAGCCAAGACTGGGCCTTTCGGGAGTATTTT.

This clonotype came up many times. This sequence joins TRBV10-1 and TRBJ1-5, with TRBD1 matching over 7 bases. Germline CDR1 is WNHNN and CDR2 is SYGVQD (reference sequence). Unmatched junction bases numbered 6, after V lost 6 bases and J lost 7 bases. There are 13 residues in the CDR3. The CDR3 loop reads CASSDGTVQPQHF. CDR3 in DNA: TGCGCCAGCAGCGACGGGACAGTCCAGCCCCAGCATTTT.

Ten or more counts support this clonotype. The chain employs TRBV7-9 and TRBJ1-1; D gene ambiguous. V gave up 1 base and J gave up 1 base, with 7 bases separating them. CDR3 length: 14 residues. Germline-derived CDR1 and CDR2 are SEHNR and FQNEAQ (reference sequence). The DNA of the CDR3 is TGTGCCAGCAGCTTAGGAGCGGGGAACACTGAAGCTTTCTTT. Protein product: CASSLGAGNTEAFF.

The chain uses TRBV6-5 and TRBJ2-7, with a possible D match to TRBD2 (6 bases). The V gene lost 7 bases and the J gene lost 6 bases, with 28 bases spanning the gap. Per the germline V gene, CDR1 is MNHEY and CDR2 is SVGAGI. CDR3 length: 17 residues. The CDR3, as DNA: TGTGCCAGCACCCTAGGACGCGAAGGCGGGGCGGTCGCCGAGCAGTACTTC. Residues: CASTLGREGGAVAEQYF.